This T cell receptor beta chain was recorded in a study of T cell changes during pregnancy in multiple sclerosis. The method was immunoSEQ multiplex PCR; TCRdb's version includes in-frame clones alone and lacks a portion of them. Altogether 53,000 or so clones are present, around 94% being singletons, with the ten largest covering approximately 0.59%. Germline CDR1 and CDR2: LNHDA and SQIVND (reference sequence). V shed 5 bases and J 6 bases; nucleotides not matched to a gene: 9. The CDR3 is 15 amino acids. This receptor was taken from a female donor with multiple sclerosis, enrolled in a pregnancy study. This specimen consisted of CD4+ T cells from peripheral blood mononuclear cells, obtained in the second trimester of pregnancy. V and J are TRBV19 and TRBJ2-2; 7 bases are a match to TRBD1. The CDR3 DNA is TGTGCCAGTAGTGCGATGACAGGGTGGGCCGGGGAGCTGTTTTTT. This sequence encodes CASSAMTGWAGELFF.